The 22 T cell receptor beta chains presented below share a single source sample, sequenced in a study of blood T cell repertoires in COVID-19. Assay used: immunoSEQ multiplex PCR; TCRdb lists only in-frame clones, some missing. The table shows 90,000 to 110,000 clones, with about 76% occurring only once. The sequenced material came from peripheral blood. The source is an older woman with acute or convalescent COVID-19.

V usage is TRBV30 and J usage is TRBJ1-6, with 7 bases aligning to TRBD1. The ends lost 8 bases at V and 7 bases at J; junction bases unmatched: 8. CDR1 and CDR2 from the germline V gene are GTSNPN and SVGIG (reference sequence). CDR3 length equals 13 residues. The CDR3 sequence: CATKGDRNSPLHF. CDR3 in DNA: TGTGCCACCAAAGGGGACAGAAATTCACCCCTCCACTTT.

This clone was seen once. J is TRBJ1-2 and V is TRBV5-4; maybe TRBD1 (5 bases). The CDR3 has 15 amino acids. Trimming stripped 7 bases from V and 0 bases from J, with 16 bases between. Germline V CDR1 and CDR2: SGHNT, YYREEE (reference sequence). The chain's CDR3 is CASGPGRQTNYGYTF. The DNA for the CDR3 is TGTGCCAGCGGGCCAGGGCGTCAAACTAACTATGGCTACACCTTC.

This clone was counted a few times. This chain uses TRBV14 with TRBJ1-2; D ambiguous. The CDR3 consists of 12 residues. CDR1 is SGHDN and CDR2 is FVKESK in the germline V gene. Trimming stripped 2 bases from V and 5 bases from J, with 6 bases between. In DNA, the CDR3 is TGTGCCAGCAGCCAACGAACTTATGGCTACACCTTC. This encodes CASSQRTYGYTF.

The rearrangement uses TRBV15 and TRBJ2-3; tentative D call: TRBD1 (7 bases). In germline, CDR1 is LNHNV, CDR2 YYDKDF (reference sequence). The CDR3 has 15 residues. V lost 3 bases to trimming and J lost 6 bases, with 16 bases between them. The CDR3 reads CATSSLRGVLDTQYF. The CDR3, as DNA: TGTGCCACCAGCAGTCTCAGGGGGGTCTTGGATACGCAGTATTTT.

The chain links TRBV14 to TRBJ2-3; 8 bases line up with TRBD2. Germline CDR1 and CDR2: SGHDN and FVKESK. The CDR3 is made up of 15 amino acids. With 4 bases clipped from V and 4 bases from J, the junction kept 7 bases outside the gene matches. CDR3: CASSPLSGRADTQYF. The CDR3 coding sequence is TGTGCCAGCAGCCCCTTATCCGGGAGGGCAGATACGCAGTATTTT. Full variable domain (rest looked up from reference TRBV14 and TRBJ2-3): EAGVTQFPSHSVIEKGQTVTLRCDPISGHDNLYWYRRVMGKEIKFLLHFVKESKQDESGMPNNRFLAERTGGTYSTLKVQPAELEDSGVYFCASSPLSGRADTQYFGPGTRLTVL.

The chain combines TRBV6-1 with TRBJ2-7; the D gene is possibly TRBD1 (6 bases). The CDR3 has 14 residues. In germline, CDR1 is MNHNS, CDR2 SASEGT. The V end lost 3 bases, the J end lost 1 base, and 10 bases lay between the germline ends. In DNA, the CDR3 is TGTGCCAGCAGTGAGGCAGGGGAATCCTACGAGCAGTACTTC. Translating it yields CASSEAGESYEQYF.

CDR3: CASSTGIQQYF. The CDR3 coding sequence is TGTGCCAGCAGTACAGGGATTCAGCAGTACTTC. The V call is TRBV6-5, the J call TRBJ2-7; maybe TRBD1 (6 bases). Per the germline V gene, CDR1 is MNHEY and CDR2 is SVGAGI. This CDR3 region has 11 residues. V lost 5 bases, J lost 8 bases, and 10 bases lay in between.

The chain has TRBV30 and TRBJ2-1; TRBD1 is a possible D gene (7 bases). The CDR3 runs to 16 residues. Germline V lookup: CDR1 GTSNPN, CDR2 SVGIG (reference sequence). Trimming pared 3 bases from V and 4 bases from J, leaving 19 bases between. The DNA for the CDR3 is TGTGCCTGGAGACGGGGAGGCAGGGGGATTTACAATGAGCAGTTCTTC. It translates to CAWRRGGRGIYNEQFF.

The chain combines TRBV4-3 with TRBJ1-6; maybe TRBD1 (6 bases). CDR3 length: 14 amino acids. Trimming removed 2 bases from V and 11 bases from J, with 13 bases in between. Germline values: CDR1 LGHNA, CDR2 YSLEER. Here the CDR3 DNA reads TGCGCCAGCAGCCAATACAGGGCTTTAACACCCCTCCACTTT. Its protein is CASSQYRALTPLHF.

V gene TRBV24-1 combines with J gene TRBJ2-7; 9 nucleotides agree with TRBD1. The length of the CDR3 is 15 residues. V lost 5 bases to trimming and J lost 5 bases; unmatched junction nucleotides: 9. Germline-derived CDR1 and CDR2 are KGHDR and SFDVKD. CDR3 in DNA: TGTGCCACCAGTGTGGGGGGGACAGGGCCCCACGAGCAGTACTTC. It encodes CATSVGGTGPHEQYF.

The J gene is TRBJ2-7, the V gene TRBV7-2; the match to TRBD2 covers 9 bases. With 4 bases clipped from V and 6 bases from J, the junction kept 19 bases outside the gene matches. Germline lookup yields CDR1 SGHTA and CDR2 FQGNSA. The length of the CDR3 is 18 residues. CDR3 sequence reads: CASSSPVGGGAIVSEQYF. The CDR3, as DNA: TGTGCCAGCAGCTCCCCCGTTGGCGGGGGGGCTATCGTCTCCGAGCAGTACTTC.

V usage is TRBV19 and J usage is TRBJ1-1, with TRBD1 matching 9 bases. The CDR3 extends over 17 amino acids. V was pared by 8 bases and J by 0 bases, with 13 bases of the junction left unmatched. Germline assignment: CDR1 LNHDA and CDR2 SQIVND (reference sequence). The CDR3 loop is CASRRDRAGPMNTEAFF. CDR3 coding DNA: TGTGCCAGTCGCCGGGACAGGGCGGGTCCGATGAACACTGAAGCTTTCTTT.

V gene TRBV13 combines with J gene TRBJ2-4, with 13 bases that match TRBD2. V shed 7 bases and J 0 bases; nucleotides not matched to a gene: 9. The CDR3 has 18 amino acids. Germline values: CDR1 PRHDT, CDR2 FYEKMQ (reference sequence). DNA of the CDR3: TGTGCCAGCAACAGACTAGCGGGGGGCACCCTAGCCAAAAACATTCAGTACTTC. It encodes CASNRLAGGTLAKNIQYF.

This chain uses TRBV12-3 or TRBV12-4 with TRBJ2-2; tentative D call: TRBD2 (5 bases). Trimming left V 7 bases short and J 6 bases short, with 12 bases between. CDR3 length: 13 amino acids. CDR3 in DNA: TGTGCCAGCACAGATTACGGGGCCGGGGAGCTGTTTTTT. This encodes CASTDYGAGELFF.

J is TRBJ2-6 and V is TRBV19; D is perhaps TRBD1 (5 bases). CDR1 is LNHDA and CDR2 is SQIVND in the germline V gene (reference sequence). Deletions cut 1 base from V and 3 bases from J, with 7 bases between. The length of the CDR3 is 15 residues. This CDR3 reads CASSIAGHGANVLTF. CDR3 nucleotide sequence: TGTGCCAGTAGTATAGCAGGGCATGGGGCCAACGTCCTGACTTTC.

This chain links TRBV7-9 with TRBJ2-5, with 7 bases aligning to TRBD1. The CDR3 runs to 14 residues. Germline V gene sequence: CDR1 SEHNR, CDR2 FQNEAQ (reference sequence). The V segment lost 4 bases and the J segment 5 bases; nucleotides outside the gene matches: 7. The CDR3 loop is CASSSLTGLETQYF. The CDR3 coding sequence is TGTGCCAGCAGCTCCCTGACAGGGTTGGAGACCCAGTACTTC.

The chain has TRBV27 and TRBJ1-2; D is unclear. Trimming cost V 9 bases and J 3 bases, with 11 bases left between them. The CDR3 covers 12 residues. The germline V gene encodes CDR1 MNHEY and CDR2 SMNVEV (reference sequence). Written as DNA, the CDR3 is TGTGCCAGTAGACGAGAGGACTATGGCTACACCTTC. Its translation is CASRREDYGYTF.

This clone was counted between two and nine times. The V and J genes are TRBV4-1 and TRBJ2-7; weak D call: TRBD2 (5 bases). In germline, CDR1 is MGHRA, CDR2 YSYEKL. V was clipped by 1 base and J by 3 bases, with 16 bases between them. This CDR3 is 16 amino acids long. In DNA, the CDR3 is TGCGCCAGCAGCCAAGGACTAAAAGCAAACCTCTACGAGCAGTACTTC. Its protein is CASSQGLKANLYEQYF.

The chain has TRBV5-1 and TRBJ2-5, with D possibly matching TRBD1 (6 bases). Germline V lookup: CDR1 SGHRS, CDR2 YFSETQ. The V and J ends lost 4 bases and 4 bases respectively, with 20 bases between them. The CDR3 runs 16 residues. CDR3 sequence (DNA): TGCGCCAGCAGCCTGAAACAGGGACCACGGGGAGAGACCCAGTACTTC. Translated: CASSLKQGPRGETQYF.

The chain recombines TRBV10-3 with TRBJ1-1; D remains ambiguous. V was pared by 2 bases and J by 0 bases, with 10 bases between. The CDR3 has 15 amino acids. CDR1 and CDR2 (germline): ENHRY, SYGVKD. The CDR3, as DNA: TGTGCCATCAGTGAGGGCGGCGGAATGAACACTGAAGCTTTCTTT. This codes for CAISEGGGMNTEAFF.

This clone was counted a few times. The chain uses TRBV4-1 and TRBJ2-1; D call uncertain. V was clipped by 0 bases and J by 1 base, with 10 bases between them. The germline CDR1 and CDR2 sequences are MGHRA and YSYEKL. The CDR3 sequence is 16 residues long. For the CDR3, the DNA is TGCGCCAGCAGCCAAGAACCCCCTCTATCCTACAATGAGCAGTTCTTC. This encodes CASSQEPPLSYNEQFF.

The V and J genes are TRBV7-9 and TRBJ2-3, with 9 bases fitting TRBD2. Losses at the gene ends were 5 bases for V and 3 bases for J; bases not matched to a gene: 3. Germline CDR1 reads SEHNR; CDR2 reads FQNEAQ (reference sequence). The CDR3 has 14 amino acids. The CDR3 DNA reads as TGTGCCAGCAGCAGGAGCGGGGGGACAGATACGCAGTATTTT. Translated, it gives CASSRSGGTDTQYF.